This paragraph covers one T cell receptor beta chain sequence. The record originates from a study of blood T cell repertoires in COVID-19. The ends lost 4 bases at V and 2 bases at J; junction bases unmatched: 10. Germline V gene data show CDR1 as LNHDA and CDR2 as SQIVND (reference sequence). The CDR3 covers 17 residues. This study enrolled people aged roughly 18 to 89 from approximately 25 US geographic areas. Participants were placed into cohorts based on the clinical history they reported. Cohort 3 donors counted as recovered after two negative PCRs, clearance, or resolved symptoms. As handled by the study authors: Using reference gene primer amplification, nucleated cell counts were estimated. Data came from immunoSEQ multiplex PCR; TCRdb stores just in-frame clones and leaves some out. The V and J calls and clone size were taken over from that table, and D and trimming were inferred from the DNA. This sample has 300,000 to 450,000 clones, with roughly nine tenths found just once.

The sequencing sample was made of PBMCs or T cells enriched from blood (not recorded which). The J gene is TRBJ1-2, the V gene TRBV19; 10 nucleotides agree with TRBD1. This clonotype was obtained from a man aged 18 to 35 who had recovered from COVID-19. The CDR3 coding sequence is TGTGCCAGTAGTACCACAGTCGGGACAGGGGAGAACTATGGCTACACCTTC. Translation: CASSTTVGTGENYGYTF.